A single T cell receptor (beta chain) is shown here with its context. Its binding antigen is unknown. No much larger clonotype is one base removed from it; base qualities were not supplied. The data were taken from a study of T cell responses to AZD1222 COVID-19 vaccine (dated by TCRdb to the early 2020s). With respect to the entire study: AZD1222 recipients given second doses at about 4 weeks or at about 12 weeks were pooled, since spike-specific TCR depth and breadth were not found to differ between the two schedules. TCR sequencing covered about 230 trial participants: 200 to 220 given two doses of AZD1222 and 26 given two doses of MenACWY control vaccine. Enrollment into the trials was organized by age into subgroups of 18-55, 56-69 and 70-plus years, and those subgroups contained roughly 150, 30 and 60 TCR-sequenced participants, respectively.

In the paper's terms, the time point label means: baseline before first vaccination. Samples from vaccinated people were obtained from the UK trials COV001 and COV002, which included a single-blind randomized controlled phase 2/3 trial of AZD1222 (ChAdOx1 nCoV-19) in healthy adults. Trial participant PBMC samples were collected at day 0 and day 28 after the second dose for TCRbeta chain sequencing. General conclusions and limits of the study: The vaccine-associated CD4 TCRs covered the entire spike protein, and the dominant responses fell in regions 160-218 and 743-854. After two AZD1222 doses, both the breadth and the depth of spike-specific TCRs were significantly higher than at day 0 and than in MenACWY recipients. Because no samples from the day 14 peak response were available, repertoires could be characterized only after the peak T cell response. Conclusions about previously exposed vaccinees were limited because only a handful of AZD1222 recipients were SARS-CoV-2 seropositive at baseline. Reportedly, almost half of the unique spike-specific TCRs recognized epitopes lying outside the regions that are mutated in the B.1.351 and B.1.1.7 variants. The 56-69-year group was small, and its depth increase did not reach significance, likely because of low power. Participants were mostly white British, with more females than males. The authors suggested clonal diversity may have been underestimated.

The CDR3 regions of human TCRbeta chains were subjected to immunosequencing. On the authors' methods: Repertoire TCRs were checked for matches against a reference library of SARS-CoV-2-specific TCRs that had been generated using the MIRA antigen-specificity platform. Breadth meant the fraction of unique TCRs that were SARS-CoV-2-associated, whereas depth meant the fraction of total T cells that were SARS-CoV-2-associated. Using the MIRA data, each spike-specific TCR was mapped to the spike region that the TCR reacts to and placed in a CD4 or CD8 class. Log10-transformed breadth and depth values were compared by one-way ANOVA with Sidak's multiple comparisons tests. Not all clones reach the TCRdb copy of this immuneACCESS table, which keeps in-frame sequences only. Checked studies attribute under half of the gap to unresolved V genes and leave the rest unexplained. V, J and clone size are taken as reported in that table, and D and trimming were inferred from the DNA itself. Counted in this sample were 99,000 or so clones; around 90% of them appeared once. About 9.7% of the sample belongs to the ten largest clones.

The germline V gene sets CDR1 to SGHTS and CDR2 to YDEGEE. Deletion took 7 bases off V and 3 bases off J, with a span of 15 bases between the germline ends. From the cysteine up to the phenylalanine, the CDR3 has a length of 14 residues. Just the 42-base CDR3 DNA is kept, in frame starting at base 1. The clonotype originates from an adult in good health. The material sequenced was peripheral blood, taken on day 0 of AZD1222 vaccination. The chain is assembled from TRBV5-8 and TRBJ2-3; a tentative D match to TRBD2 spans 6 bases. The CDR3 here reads CASRFAGLTDTQYF. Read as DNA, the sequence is TGTGCCAGCCGGTTTGCGGGACTTACAGATACGCAGTATTTT. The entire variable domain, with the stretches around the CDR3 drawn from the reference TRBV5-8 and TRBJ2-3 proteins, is EAGVTQSPTHLIKTRGQQATLRCSPISGHTSVYWYQQALGLGLQFLLWYDEGEERNRGNFPPRFSGRQFPNYSSELNVNALELEDSALYLCASRFAGLTDTQYFGPGTRLTVL.